This entry is about one T cell receptor (beta chain). With 3 bases removed from V and 5 bases from J, the gap between germline ends came to 13 bases. Germline loops: CDR1 SNHLY, CDR2 FYNNEI. The CDR3 has 14 residues. TCRdb itself ran the 5' RACE reads through MiXCR, one entry per CDR3 protein. The data hold hundreds of thousands of distinct CDR3 sequences, with around 25% observed a single time. This sample stems from a study of T-cell memory formation after mild COVID-19. The chain has TRBV2 and TRBJ2-5; possibly TRBD1 for D (6 bases). The clonotype was recovered from an adult woman who had mild COVID-19 (a few samples of this study predate the infection). Cell type and time point are not known. Sequenced sample: PBMCs or a T cell subset sorted from them (not recorded which). The chain's CDR3 is CASSEGSGGETQYF. CDR3 DNA sequence: TGTGCCAGCAGTGAGGGGAGTGGGGGCGAGACCCAGTACTTC.